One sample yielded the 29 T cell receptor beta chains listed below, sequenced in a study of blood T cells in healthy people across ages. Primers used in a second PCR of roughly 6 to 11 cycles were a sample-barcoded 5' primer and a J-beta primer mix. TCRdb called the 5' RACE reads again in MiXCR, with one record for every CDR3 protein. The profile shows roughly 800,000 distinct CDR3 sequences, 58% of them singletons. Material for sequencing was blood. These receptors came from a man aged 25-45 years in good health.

The CDR3 sequence: CSVAGGYPQETQYF. Written as DNA, the CDR3 is TGCAGCGTTGCGGGCGGGTACCCTCAAGAGACCCAGTACTTC. The rearrangement uses TRBV29-1 and TRBJ2-5, with D perhaps matching TRBD2 (5 bases). Germline CDR1 reads SQVTM; CDR2 reads ANQGSEA. V lost 4 bases, J lost 2 bases, and 14 bases lay in between. CDR3 size: 14 residues.

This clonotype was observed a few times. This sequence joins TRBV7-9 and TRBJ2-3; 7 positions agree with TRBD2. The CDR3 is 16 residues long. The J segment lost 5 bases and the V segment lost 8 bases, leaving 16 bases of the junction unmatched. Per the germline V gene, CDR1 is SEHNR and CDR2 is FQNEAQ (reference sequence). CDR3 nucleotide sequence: TGTGCCAGCGGTGTCGGGGGAAGCGGGGAGCAAGATACGCAGTATTTT. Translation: CASGVGGSGEQDTQYF.

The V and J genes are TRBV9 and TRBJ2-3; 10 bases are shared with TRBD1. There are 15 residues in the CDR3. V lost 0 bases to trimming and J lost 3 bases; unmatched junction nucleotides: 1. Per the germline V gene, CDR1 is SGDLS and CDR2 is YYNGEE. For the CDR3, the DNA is TGTGCCAGCAGCGTAGTGGGACAGGGGACAGATACGCAGTATTTT. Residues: CASSVVGQGTDTQYF.

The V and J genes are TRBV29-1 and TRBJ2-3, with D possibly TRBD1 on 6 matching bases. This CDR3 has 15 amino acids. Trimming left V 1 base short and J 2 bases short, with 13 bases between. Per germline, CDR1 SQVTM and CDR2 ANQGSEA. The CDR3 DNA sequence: TGCAGCGTTGAAGGCGACAGGCGATACACAGATACGCAGTATTTT. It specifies CSVEGDRRYTDTQYF.

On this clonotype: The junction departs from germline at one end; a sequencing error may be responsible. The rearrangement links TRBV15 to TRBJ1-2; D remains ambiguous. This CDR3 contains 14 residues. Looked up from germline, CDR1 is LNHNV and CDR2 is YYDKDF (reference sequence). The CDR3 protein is CATSREEGSYGFTF. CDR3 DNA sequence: TGTGCCACCAGCAGAGAGGAGGGAAGCTATGGCTTCACCTTC.

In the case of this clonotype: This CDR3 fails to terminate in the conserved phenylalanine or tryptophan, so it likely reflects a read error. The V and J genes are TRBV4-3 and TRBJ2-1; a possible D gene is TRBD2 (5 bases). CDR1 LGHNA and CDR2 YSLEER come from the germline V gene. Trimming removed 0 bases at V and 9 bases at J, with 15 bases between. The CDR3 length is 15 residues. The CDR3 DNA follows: TGCGCCAGCAGCCAAGATACGGCGGGCGGACGTGAGCAGTTCTTG. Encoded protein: CASSQDTAGGREQFL.

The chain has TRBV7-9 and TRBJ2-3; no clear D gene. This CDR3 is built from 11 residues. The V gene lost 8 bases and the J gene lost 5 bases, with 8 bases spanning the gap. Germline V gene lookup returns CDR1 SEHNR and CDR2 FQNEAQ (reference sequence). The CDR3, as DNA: TGTGCCAGCGATTATTTAGATACGCAGTATTTT. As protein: CASDYLDTQYF.

Here the CDR3 reads CASSLVKNTEAFF. In DNA form, the CDR3 reads TGCGCCAGCAGCTTGGTAAAGAACACTGAAGCTTTCTTT. The chain uses TRBV5-1 and TRBJ1-1; D is unresolved. Between the trimmed V and J ends, which lost 0 bases and 1 base, there was a span of 4 bases. Germline V gene data show CDR1 as SGHRS and CDR2 as YFSETQ. This CDR3 region has 13 residues.

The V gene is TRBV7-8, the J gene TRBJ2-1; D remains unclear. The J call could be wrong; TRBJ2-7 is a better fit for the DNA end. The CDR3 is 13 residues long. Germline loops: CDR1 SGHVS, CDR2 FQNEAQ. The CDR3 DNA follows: TGTGCCAGCAGCTCACGCCACGACAATGAGCAGTACTTC. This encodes CASSSRHDNEQYF.

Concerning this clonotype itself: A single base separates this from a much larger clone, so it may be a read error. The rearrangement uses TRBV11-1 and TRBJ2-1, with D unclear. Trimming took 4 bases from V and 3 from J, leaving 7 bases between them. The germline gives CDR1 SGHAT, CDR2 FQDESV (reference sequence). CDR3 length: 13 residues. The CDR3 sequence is CASSCGSYNEQFF. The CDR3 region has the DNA TGTGCCAGCAGCTGCGGCAGCTACAATGAGCAGTTCTTC.

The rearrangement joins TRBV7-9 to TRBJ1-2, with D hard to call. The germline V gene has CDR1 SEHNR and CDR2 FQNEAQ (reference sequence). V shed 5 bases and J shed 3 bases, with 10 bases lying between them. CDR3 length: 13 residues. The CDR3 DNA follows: TGTGCCAGCAGCCCCCTACCGTACTATGGCTACACCTTC. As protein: CASSPLPYYGYTF.

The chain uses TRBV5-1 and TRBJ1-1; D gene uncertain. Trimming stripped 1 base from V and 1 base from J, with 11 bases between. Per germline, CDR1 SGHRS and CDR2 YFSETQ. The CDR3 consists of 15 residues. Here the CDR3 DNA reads TGCGCCAGCAGCTTGTCCCCAGAAACGAACACTGAAGCTTTCTTT. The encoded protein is CASSLSPETNTEAFF.

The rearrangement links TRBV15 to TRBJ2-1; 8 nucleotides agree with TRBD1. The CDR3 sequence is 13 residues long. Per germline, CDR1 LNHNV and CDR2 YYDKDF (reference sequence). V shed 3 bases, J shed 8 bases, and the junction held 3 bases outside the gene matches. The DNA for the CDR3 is TGTGCCACCAGCAGGGACAGGGTTCATGAGCAGTTCTTC. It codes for CATSRDRVHEQFF.

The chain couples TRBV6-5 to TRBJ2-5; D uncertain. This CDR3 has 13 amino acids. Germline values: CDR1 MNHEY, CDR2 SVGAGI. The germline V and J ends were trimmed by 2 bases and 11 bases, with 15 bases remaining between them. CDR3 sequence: CASSYDGYNEQYF. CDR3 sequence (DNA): TGTGCCAGCAGTTACGATGGATACAATGAGCAGTACTTC.

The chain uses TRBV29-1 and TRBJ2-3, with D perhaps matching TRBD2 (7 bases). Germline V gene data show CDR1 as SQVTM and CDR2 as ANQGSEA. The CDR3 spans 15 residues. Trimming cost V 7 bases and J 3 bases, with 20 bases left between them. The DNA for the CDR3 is TGCAGCGGGATTGGCCGGGGGGCGTTAACAGATACGCAGTATTTT. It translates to CSGIGRGALTDTQYF.

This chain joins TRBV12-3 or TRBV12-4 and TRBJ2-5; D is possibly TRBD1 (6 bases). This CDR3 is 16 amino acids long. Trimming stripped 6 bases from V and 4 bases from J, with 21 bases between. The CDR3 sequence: CASSPDAGTYGETQYF. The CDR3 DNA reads TGTGCCAGCAGCCCCGACGCCGGGACATACGGAGAGACCCAGTACTTC.

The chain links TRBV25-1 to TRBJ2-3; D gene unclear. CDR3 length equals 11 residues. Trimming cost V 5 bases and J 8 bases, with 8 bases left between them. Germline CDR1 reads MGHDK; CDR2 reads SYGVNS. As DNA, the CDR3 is TGTGCCAGCAGTACCACGGGTACGCAGTATTTT. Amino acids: CASSTTGTQYF.

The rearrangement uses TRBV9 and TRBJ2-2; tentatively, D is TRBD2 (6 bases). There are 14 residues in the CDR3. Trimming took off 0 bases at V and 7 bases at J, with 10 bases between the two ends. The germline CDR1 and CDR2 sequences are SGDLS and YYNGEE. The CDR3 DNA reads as TGTGCCAGCAGCGTAGACACTAGCTTCGGGGAGCTGTTTTTT. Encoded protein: CASSVDTSFGELFF.

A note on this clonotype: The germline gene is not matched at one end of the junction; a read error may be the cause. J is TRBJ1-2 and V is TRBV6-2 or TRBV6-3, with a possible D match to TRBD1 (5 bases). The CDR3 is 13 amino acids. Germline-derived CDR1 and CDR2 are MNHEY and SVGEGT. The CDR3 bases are TGTGCCAGCAGTTACGACAGCTACTATTGCTACACCTTC. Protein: CASSYDSYYCYTF.

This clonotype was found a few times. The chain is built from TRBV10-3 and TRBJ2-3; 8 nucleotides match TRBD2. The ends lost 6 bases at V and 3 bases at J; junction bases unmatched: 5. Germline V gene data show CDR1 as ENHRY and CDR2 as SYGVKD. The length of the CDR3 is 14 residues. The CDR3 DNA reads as TGTGCCATCAGCCCCTCTAGCGGGACAGATACGCAGTATTTT. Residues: CAISPSSGTDTQYF.

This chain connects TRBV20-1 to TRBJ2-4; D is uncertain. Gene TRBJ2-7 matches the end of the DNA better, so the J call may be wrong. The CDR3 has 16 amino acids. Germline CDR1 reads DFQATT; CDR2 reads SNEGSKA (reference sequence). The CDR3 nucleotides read TGCAGTGCTAGGGGCTTTGTAGGTTATACGAACTACGAGCAGTACTTC. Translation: CSARGFVGYTNYEQYF.

The CDR3 spells CASRRNRDSDGYTF. The CDR3 coding sequence is TGTGCCAGCAGGAGAAACAGGGATTCGGATGGCTACACCTTC. The gene calls are TRBV28 and TRBJ1-2, with D tentatively TRBD1 (6 bases). The germline V and J ends were trimmed by 6 bases and 6 bases, with 17 bases remaining between them. Looked up from germline, CDR1 is MDHEN and CDR2 is SYDVKM. This CDR3 spans 14 amino acids.

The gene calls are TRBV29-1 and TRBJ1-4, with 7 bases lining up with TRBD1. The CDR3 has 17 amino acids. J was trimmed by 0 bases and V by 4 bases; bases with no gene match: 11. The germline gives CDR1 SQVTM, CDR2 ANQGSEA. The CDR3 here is CSVADSQGSATNEKLFF. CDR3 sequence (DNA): TGCAGCGTTGCGGACTCACAGGGGTCTGCAACTAATGAAAAACTGTTTTTT.

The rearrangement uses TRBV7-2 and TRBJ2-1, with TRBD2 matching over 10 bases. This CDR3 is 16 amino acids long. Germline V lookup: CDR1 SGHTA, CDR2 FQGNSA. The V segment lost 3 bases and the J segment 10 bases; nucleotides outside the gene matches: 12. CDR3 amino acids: CASSLELAGTLPEQFF. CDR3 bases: TGTGCCAGCAGCTTGGAACTAGCGGGAACGCTTCCCGAGCAGTTCTTC.

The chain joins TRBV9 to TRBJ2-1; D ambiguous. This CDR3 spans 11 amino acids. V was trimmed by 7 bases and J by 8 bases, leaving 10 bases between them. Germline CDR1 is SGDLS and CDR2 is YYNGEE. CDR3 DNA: TGTGCCAGCGGCCAAGTATATGAGCAGTTCTTC. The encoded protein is CASGQVYEQFF.

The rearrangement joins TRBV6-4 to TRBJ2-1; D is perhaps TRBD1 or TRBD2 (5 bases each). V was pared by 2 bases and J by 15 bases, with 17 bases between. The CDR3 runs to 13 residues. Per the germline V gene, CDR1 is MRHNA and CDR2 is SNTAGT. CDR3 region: CASSDPGTATRFF. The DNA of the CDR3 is TGTGCCAGCAGTGACCCTGGGACCGCTACTCGGTTCTTC.

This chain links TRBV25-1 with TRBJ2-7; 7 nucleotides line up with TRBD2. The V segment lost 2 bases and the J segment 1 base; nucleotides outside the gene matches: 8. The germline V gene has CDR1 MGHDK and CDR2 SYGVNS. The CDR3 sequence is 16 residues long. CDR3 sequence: CASSEGPSGPSYEQYF. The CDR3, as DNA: TGTGCCAGCAGTGAAGGGCCTAGCGGTCCTTCCTACGAGCAGTACTTC.

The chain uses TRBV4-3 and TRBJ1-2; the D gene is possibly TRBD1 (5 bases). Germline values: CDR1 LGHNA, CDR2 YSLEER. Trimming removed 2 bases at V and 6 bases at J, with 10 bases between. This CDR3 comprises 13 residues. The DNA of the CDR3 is TGCGCCAGCAGCCAATGGGGCAGAGATGGCTACACCTTC. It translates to CASSQWGRDGYTF.

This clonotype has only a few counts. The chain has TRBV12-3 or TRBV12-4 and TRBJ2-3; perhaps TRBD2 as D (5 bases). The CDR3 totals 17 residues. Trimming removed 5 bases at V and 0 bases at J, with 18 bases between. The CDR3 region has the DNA TGTGCCAGCAGTCGACCTCTAGCCACATCTAGCACAGATACGCAGTATTTT. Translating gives CASSRPLATSSTDTQYF.